This T cell receptor (beta chain) stems from a study of T cells in Graves' hyperthyroidism and ophthalmopathy. The CDR3 sequence is 13 residues long. V lost 3 bases and J 5 bases, leaving 10 bases between the germline ends. In germline, CDR1 is WSHSY, CDR2 SAAADI. Recently diagnosed hyperthyroidism of less than 2 months' duration affected patients aged 18 to 65. In this sample, this clonotype turned up many times. From RNA transcripts, TCR beta CDR3 regions were amplified. With the HTBI primer set, the TCR CDR3 went through a first round of RT-PCR. From the multiplex PCR reads, TCRdb called clonotypes with MiXCR, one entry per CDR3 protein. The sample shows 300,000 to 400,000 distinct CDR3 sequences, 18% of them seen only once.

Sequencing input: blood. The rearrangement links TRBV10-2 to TRBJ2-5; D uncertain. The sequence came from a woman in her forties or fifties with Graves' hyperthyroidism. This CDR3 reads CASSDRVGETQYF. The CDR3 DNA reads as TGCGCCAGCAGTGACCGGGTTGGGGAGACCCAGTACTTC.